One sample yielded the 4 T cell receptor beta chains listed below, sequenced in a study of blood T cell repertoires in COVID-19. Clones were read by immunoSEQ multiplex PCR, and TCRdb kept only the in-frame ones, dropping some. The table has roughly 170,000 clones, roughly nine tenths seen once; the top ten hold roughly 20%. Sequenced material: peripheral blood. These receptors were taken from a man aged 65 to 79 with active or convalescent COVID-19.

The chain recombines TRBV3-1 (or the pseudogene TRBV3-2) with TRBJ1-6; maybe TRBD1 (6 bases). This CDR3 has 16 residues. Germline V lookup: CDR1 LGHDT, CDR2 YNNKEL (reference sequence). Trimming pared 4 bases from V and 9 bases from J, leaving 19 bases between. CDR3 coding DNA: TGTGCCAGCAGCCCCAGCGCTGGGACAATCGGTTCACCCCTCCACTTT. Protein sequence: CASSPSAGTIGSPLHF.

This clone came up once. This sequence joins TRBV7-9 and TRBJ1-2, with TRBD1 identical over 12 bases. The CDR3 is 15 residues long. The ends lost 5 bases at V and 6 bases at J; junction bases unmatched: 7. Germline V gives CDR1 SEHNR, CDR2 FQNEAQ (reference sequence). CDR3 loop: CASSPGTGGGDGYTF. The CDR3 DNA is TGTGCCAGCAGCCCGGGGACAGGGGGCGGTGATGGCTACACCTTC.

This clone turned up a few times. The rearrangement uses TRBV3-1 (or the pseudogene TRBV3-2) and TRBJ2-1; TRBD2 matches 12 bases. The germline gives CDR1 LGHDT, CDR2 YNNKEL (reference sequence). The CDR3 is 15 residues long. J gave up 2 bases and V 6 bases, and 2 bases lay outside the gene matches. Written as DNA, the CDR3 is TGTGCCAGCAGTCGACTAGCGGGAGCCTACAATGAGCAGTTCTTC. The encoded protein is CASSRLAGAYNEQFF.

The gene calls are TRBV4-3 and TRBJ2-1; 8 nucleotides align to TRBD2. Losses at the gene ends were 0 bases for V and 3 bases for J; bases not matched to a gene: 7. This CDR3 has 17 amino acids. Per germline, CDR1 LGHNA and CDR2 YSLEER. CDR3 loop: CASSQEPAGVFYNEQFF. CDR3 coding DNA: TGCGCCAGCAGCCAAGAGCCAGCGGGAGTGTTCTACAATGAGCAGTTCTTC.